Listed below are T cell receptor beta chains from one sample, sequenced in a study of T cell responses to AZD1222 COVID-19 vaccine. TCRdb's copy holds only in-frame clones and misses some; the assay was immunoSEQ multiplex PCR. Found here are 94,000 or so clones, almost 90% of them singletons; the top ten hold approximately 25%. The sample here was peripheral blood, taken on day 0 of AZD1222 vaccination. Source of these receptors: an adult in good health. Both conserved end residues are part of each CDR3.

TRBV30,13,CAWSVGRVDGYTF
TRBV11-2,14,CASRRGFKSYEQFF
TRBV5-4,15,CASSYGTSATGELFF
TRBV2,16,CASRGGRVGEMNEQFF
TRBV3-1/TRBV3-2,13,CASSQGGVYEQYF
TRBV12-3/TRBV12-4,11,CASSLDDGYTF
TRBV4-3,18,CASSQGDSGRSSYNEQFF
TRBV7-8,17,CASKSQASGPNTGELFF
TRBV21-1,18,CASSKETQGCLAGNTIYF
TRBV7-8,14,CASSLGRTGRGYTF
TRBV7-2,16,CASSLGGQGRTGELFF
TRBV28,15,CASTLIGGRNQPQHF
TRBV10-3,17,CAISGTSGSSSTDTQYF
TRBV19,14,CASGRWDAGDEQFF
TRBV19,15,CASSFSGIALFEQYF
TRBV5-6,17,CASSAIRVGLVGDTQYF
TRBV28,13,CASSLAGWGEQFF
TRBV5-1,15,CASSWTSDLGDTQYF
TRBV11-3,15,CASSLDSGDNYGYTF
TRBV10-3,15,CAISGRRGVSYEQYF
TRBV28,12,CASSLGRTRQFF
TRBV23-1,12,CARGAMNTEAFF
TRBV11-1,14,CASSLDPHQETQYF
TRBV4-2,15,CASSLLRPSDNGYTF
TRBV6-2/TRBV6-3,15,CASSSRQSSGNTIYF
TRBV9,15,CASSVRREITDTQYF
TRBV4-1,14,CASSQEVVGNEQYF
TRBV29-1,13,CSVETGGNEKLFF
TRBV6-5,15,CASTWSAAAPGEQYF
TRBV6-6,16,CASSYPPGHSNQPQHF
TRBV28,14,CASSLIQVNTEAFF
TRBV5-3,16,CARSVPGELRRGEQFF
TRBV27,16,CASAGARGGLSYEQYF
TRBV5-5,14,CASSRRENPDTQYF
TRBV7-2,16,CASSSAAASGVETQYF
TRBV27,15,CASSLDGGEYYGYTF
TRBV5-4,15,CASSLADRANTEAFF
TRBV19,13,CASREQRNQPQHF
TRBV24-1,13,CATSEPTGDQQYF
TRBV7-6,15,CASSLGVGGPYEQYF
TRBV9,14,CASSDLGTKNEQFF
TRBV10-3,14,CAISQQGANSPLHF
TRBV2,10,CASSEDRLTF
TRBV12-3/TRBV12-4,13,CASSRDSNYGYTF
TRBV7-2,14,CASSQGRNTGELFF
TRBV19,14,CASSGQGFYTEAFF
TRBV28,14,CASRNGGREETQYF
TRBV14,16,CASSPFSGRTPGELFF
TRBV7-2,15,CASSLFVRPTDTQYF
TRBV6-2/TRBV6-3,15,CASSYYGGYTDTQYF
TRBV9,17,CASSNRRGSLSTDTQYF
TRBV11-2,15,CASSSWPGIYNEQFF
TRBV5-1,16,CASSPEVAGPWATQYF